A single sample is the source of the 17 T cell receptor beta chains below, sequenced in a study of T cells in localized non-small cell lung cancer. Using immunoSEQ multiplex PCR, the repertoire was profiled, and TCRdb retains in-frame clones only, with some absent. The data hold 72,000 or so clones, with 80% to 90% observed a single time. The specimen was peripheral blood, collected before any cancer treatment. The receptors shown here come from a female donor at least 60 years old with stage I lung adenocarcinoma.

This clone was found once. The rearrangement links TRBV11-3 to TRBJ2-5; D might be TRBD1 or TRBD2, each matching 5 bases. Per germline, CDR1 SGHNT and CDR2 YENEEA. V lost 1 base, J lost 0 bases, and 6 bases lay in between. The length of the CDR3 is 14 residues. DNA of the CDR3: TGTGCCAGCAGCTTAGGAGGGGACCAAGAGACCCAGTACTTC. Residues: CASSLGGDQETQYF.

CDR3 sequence reads: CASSRTGYEQFF. The CDR3 DNA follows: TGTGCCAGTAGTCGGACAGGGTATGAGCAGTTCTTC. The chain recombines TRBV19 with TRBJ2-1; 8 bases align to TRBD1. Germline trimming cut 5 bases from V and 8 bases from J; bases unmatched to any gene: 2. The CDR3 consists of 12 residues. The germline CDR1 and CDR2 sequences are LNHDA and SQIVND (reference sequence).

The chain has TRBV11-2 and TRBJ2-5, with no clear D. This CDR3 spans 13 amino acids. V dropped 7 bases and J dropped 0 bases, with 9 bases sitting between them. Germline CDR1 is SGHAT and CDR2 is FQNNGV. This chain's CDR3 is CASKVEYQETQYF. The CDR3 DNA reads TGTGCCAGCAAAGTTGAGTACCAAGAGACCCAGTACTTC.

The chain uses TRBV5-1 and TRBJ2-4, with D tentatively TRBD2 (6 bases). The V gene's germline CDR1 is SGHRS and CDR2 YFSETQ. CDR3 length: 15 amino acids. Trimming stripped 3 bases from V and 6 bases from J, with 16 bases between. Here the CDR3 reads CASSSRRGSSNIQYF. The CDR3, as DNA: TGCGCCAGCAGCTCCCGGCGGGGAAGTTCAAACATTCAGTACTTC.

The V and J genes are TRBV29-1 and TRBJ2-3; 8 nucleotides align to TRBD1. V was pared by 4 bases and J by 0 bases, with 9 bases of the junction left unmatched. This CDR3 has 16 amino acids. In germline, CDR1 is SQVTM, CDR2 ANQGSEA. CDR3 bases: TGCAGCGTTGTTAGGGACCAGGGGGCGAGCACAGATACGCAGTATTTT. Its translation: CSVVRDQGASTDTQYF.

The chain is built from TRBV7-2 and TRBJ2-1, with no clear D. The CDR3 totals 14 residues. V was trimmed by 1 base and J by 2 bases, leaving 6 bases between them. CDR1 is SGHTA, CDR2 FQGNSA, per germline. The CDR3 loop is CASSLGTAYNEQFF. The CDR3 DNA reads as TGTGCCAGCAGCTTAGGAACAGCCTACAATGAGCAGTTCTTC.

The chain links TRBV18 to TRBJ1-5; 8 nucleotides line up with TRBD1. Losses at the gene ends were 6 bases for V and 7 bases for J; bases not matched to a gene: 5. Looked up from germline, CDR1 is KGHSH and CDR2 is LQKENI. The CDR3 covers 13 residues. CDR3 in DNA: TGTGCCAGCTCGACAGGGGAACACCAGCCCCAGCATTTT. The encoded protein is CASSTGEHQPQHF.

The V call is TRBV6-6, the J call TRBJ1-5, with TRBD1 matching 9 bases. The germline gives CDR1 MNHNY, CDR2 SVGAGI (reference sequence). V shed 4 bases, J shed 2 bases, and the junction held 6 bases outside the gene matches. CDR3 length: 16 amino acids. DNA for the CDR3: TGTGCCAGCAGTTGGGCGGACAGGGGTGGCAATCAGCCCCAGCATTTT. This gives the protein CASSWADRGGNQPQHF.

This clone was seen a single time. The rearrangement uses TRBV6-1 and TRBJ1-6; D is undetermined. CDR1 MNHNS and CDR2 SASEGT come from the germline V gene. V shed 0 bases and J shed 7 bases, with 4 bases lying between them. The CDR3 extends over 13 amino acids. CDR3 region: CASSEAPNSPLHF. The CDR3 nucleotides read TGTGCCAGCAGTGAAGCGCCCAATTCACCCCTCCACTTT.

The CDR3 here is CATRSGRFYEQYF. The CDR3 DNA reads TGTGCCACGCGTAGCGGGAGATTTTACGAGCAGTACTTC. This chain uses TRBV19 with TRBJ2-7; 9 bases map to TRBD2. The V gene's germline CDR1 is LNHDA and CDR2 SQIVND (reference sequence). The V and J ends lost 10 bases and 4 bases, in that order; junction bases with no gene match: 8. This CDR3 region has 13 residues.

This clone was observed a single time. The chain has TRBV6-4 and TRBJ2-3, with unresolved D. Trimming removed 9 bases from V and 4 bases from J, with 11 bases in between. Looked up from germline, CDR1 is MRHNA and CDR2 is SNTAGT. The CDR3 has 12 residues. The CDR3 nucleotides read TGTGCCAGAAGGGTGGGCTCAGATACGCAGTATTTT. It is translated as CARRVGSDTQYF.

This sequence joins TRBV10-1 and TRBJ2-2; 10 bases map to TRBD2. After removal of 1 base from V and 8 bases from J, the junction contained 10 bases not matched to a gene. CDR1 is WNHNN, CDR2 SYGVQD, per germline (reference sequence). The CDR3 is 17 residues long. The CDR3 DNA is TGCGCCAGCAGTGAGTTGCAGCGGGAGGGCCCTTGGGGGGAGCTGTTTTTT. Protein: CASSELQREGPWGELFF.

The rearrangement uses TRBV19 and TRBJ2-5; possible D gene TRBD2, 6 bases. The CDR3 totals 16 residues. V was cut by 3 bases and J by 5 bases, with 19 bases left in between. Germline V gene data show CDR1 as LNHDA and CDR2 as SQIVND (reference sequence). The CDR3 region is CASSMAGSTRMETQYF. DNA of the CDR3: TGTGCCAGTAGTATGGCGGGAAGCACTAGGATGGAGACCCAGTACTTC.

CDR3 in amino acids: CASRPTEYNEQFF. CDR3 nucleotides: TGTGCCAGCAGACCTACTGAGTACAATGAGCAGTTCTTC. The gene calls are TRBV5-5 and TRBJ2-1, with D unclear. Deletions cut 5 bases from V and 4 bases from J, with 10 bases between. Per germline, CDR1 SGHKS and CDR2 YYEKEE (reference sequence). This CDR3 contains 13 residues. The full variable domain, completed using reference TRBV5-5 and TRBJ2-1, is DAGVTQSPTHLIKTRGQQVTLRCSPISGHKSVSWYQQVLGQGPQFIFQYYEKEERGRGNFPDRFSARQFPNYSSELNVNALLLGDSALYLCASRPTEYNEQFFGPGTRLTVL.

CDR3 sequence reads: CASPQWNTGELFF. The DNA for the CDR3 is TGCGCCAGCCCACAATGGAACACCGGGGAGCTGTTTTTT. V gene TRBV10-1 combines with J gene TRBJ2-2; D remains ambiguous. V lost 8 bases and J 1 base, leaving 8 bases between the germline ends. CDR3 length equals 13 residues. The germline CDR1 and CDR2 sequences are WNHNN and SYGVQD (reference sequence).

Written as DNA, the CDR3 is TGTGCCAGCAGTTTAGTCGCGGGAGTAGATACGCAGTATTTT. It yields the protein CASSLVAGVDTQYF. The genes are TRBV27 and TRBJ2-3, with 7 positions matching TRBD2. CDR1 MNHEY and CDR2 SMNVEV come from the germline V gene (reference sequence). The V and J ends lost 2 bases and 5 bases, in that order; junction bases with no gene match: 4. The CDR3 contains 14 residues.

This chain uses TRBV19 with TRBJ2-6; TRBD2 might be the D (5 bases). Germline V gives CDR1 LNHDA, CDR2 SQIVND (reference sequence). V was shortened by 7 bases and J by 1 base, with 11 bases between the two germline ends. CDR3 size: 15 residues. CDR3 coding DNA: TGTGCCAGTAATTTCGAGGGTTCTGGGGCCAACGTCCTGACTTTC. Amino acids: CASNFEGSGANVLTF.